The following is a TCR beta chain sequence with its context. This receptor's antigen is unknown. No per-base quality is available; no much larger clone lies one base away. Its CDR3 holds 14 amino acids, cysteine through phenylalanine. Here the CDR3 DNA is all that survives: 42 bases in frame from base 1. Germline trimming amounts to 4 bases on V and 4 bases on J, with 5 as the count of junction bases outside the gene matches. The germline V gene (reference sequence) specifies LNHDA as CDR1 and SQIVND as CDR2. The record originates from a study of OX40 agonist ivuxolimab in advanced cancers. Describing the broader study: Ivuxolimab, which targeted the costimulatory receptor OX40 (CD134), was an agonistic, fully human IgG2 monoclonal antibody. Of the approximately 50 patients in dose escalation, around 20 had hepatocellular carcinoma, roughly 15 had melanoma, 9 had renal cell carcinoma and 9 had head and neck cancer. A male proportion of roughly 85% and a mean age of 60 years, ranging from about 20 to 85, were recorded for the dose-escalation cohort. Prior anti-PD-1, anti-PD-L1 or anti-CTLA-4 therapy was permitted, and checkpoint inhibitors had been received by roughly 42% of dose-escalation patients. Intravenous ivuxolimab was administered to patients every 2 weeks at six dose levels: 0.01, 0.1, 0.3, 1.5, 3 and 10 mg/kg. The paper reports the monotherapy dose-escalation portion (N = 52 patients) of the phase I ivuxolimab trial. Peripheral TCRbeta sequencing was intended to test whether TCR sequence diversity was altered and clonal T-cell expansion was caused by ivuxolimab. Partial responses occurred in three dose-escalation patients, of whom one had hepatocellular carcinoma and two had cutaneous melanoma. What the work shows at the level of the full study, not this receptor alone: Low levels of normalized T-cell clonal expansion were also seen in some patients who did not respond. At doses of 0.1 to 3.0 mg/kg, clonal expansion of both CD4+ and CD8+ T cells in blood was seen between baseline and week 6. Partial responders in the 0.1-3.0 mg/kg groups had among the lowest normalized peripheral clonal expansion, especially among CD8+ T cells. The antigen specificity of the peripheral T cells that underwent clonal expansion was not determined. After ivuxolimab, CD8+ T cells had more expanded clones than CD4+ T cells on average.

The trial excluded patients who had a history of autoimmune disease or were on systemic immunosuppression. Peripheral blood for TCR sequencing was collected from all dose cohorts at baseline, on cycle 4 day 1, and on cycle 7 day 1. The samples were taken from a phase I, first-in-human, multicenter, open-label dose-escalation trial of ivuxolimab. Adults with locally advanced or metastatic head and neck squamous cell, hepatocellular, melanoma or renal cell carcinoma were enrolled in the trial. Before TCR sequencing, CD4+ T cells and CD8+ T cells were sorted from peripheral blood as separate populations. Genomic DNA was isolated from the sorted cells so that the TCRbeta CDR3 region could be sequenced. The immunoSEQ Assay was used for sequencing of TCRbeta CDR3 regions. TCRdb holds this immuneACCESS table with in-frame rearrangements only. Some clones are missing; in checked studies, unresolved V genes explain under half, and the rest has no known cause. Across this sample there are 55,000 to 80,000 clones, with around 82% seen only once. The ten most abundant clones make up approximately 8% of the sample.

This chain is built from TRBV19 and TRBJ1-1, with 8 middle bases fitting TRBD1. Here the sequenced sample was CD4+ or CD8+ T cells sorted from blood, taken in a trial of the OX40 agonist ivuxolimab. The clonotype comes from an adult with an advanced solid tumor such as melanoma, head and neck, liver or kidney cancer. The CDR3 here reads CASSSRTGRTEAFF. DNA sequence: TGTGCCAGTAGTAGCAGGACAGGGCGCACTGAAGCTTTCTTT.